This paragraph reports one TCR beta chain. Its antigen is currently unknown. The CDR3 is 19 residues long. Per the germline V gene, CDR1 is SGHAT and CDR2 is FQNNGV. Deletions cut 4 bases from V and 8 bases from J, with 30 bases between. TCRdb fed the RT-PCR reads into MiXCR, producing one record per CDR3 protein. The top ten hold about 10% of the sample, which has a few hundred thousand distinct CDR3 sequences, 21% seen once. The sample comes from a study of response to subunit inactivated influenza vaccine. General observations from the study: After each seasonal influenza vaccination, few new T cells are recruited, the authors suggested.

The TCR sequence derives from a man aged 45 to 70 who received an inactivated influenza vaccine. Material: PBMCs from blood, obtained approximately 20 months after vaccination. V and J are TRBV11-2 and TRBJ1-3; D is unresolved. CDR3 region: CASSSSTIMTGSLVDTIYF. The CDR3 DNA reads as TGTGCCAGCAGCTCCTCAACTATTATGACCGGATCACTTGTGGACACCATATATTTT.